This TCR beta chain was observed in a study of blood T cell repertoires in COVID-19. Original processing notes: How many nucleated cells were present was estimated from reference gene primer amplification. The method was immunoSEQ multiplex PCR; TCRdb's version includes in-frame clones alone and lacks a portion of them. Clone size and the V and J calls come from that table; the DNA yielded D and trimming. In the table there are over 250,000 clones, about 90% of which are singletons. CDR1 is LGHDT, CDR2 YNNKEL, per germline (reference sequence). There are 16 residues in the CDR3. Trimming pared 0 bases from V and 4 bases from J, leaving 12 bases between. Enrolled through a virtual design, the participants were between roughly 18 and 100 years of age and came from 24 US areas. Cohort placement rested on clinical history that participants reported themselves. Symptom resolution, clearance, or two negative PCRs marked donors in Cohort 3 as recovered.

This TCR was sampled from a woman under 40 who had recovered from COVID-19. Sequencing was performed on PBMCs or T cells enriched from blood (not recorded which). The chain carries TRBV3-1 (or the pseudogene TRBV3-2) and TRBJ1-4; D not certain. CDR3: CASSQDVGSFNEKLFF. CDR3 coding DNA: TGTGCCAGCAGCCAAGATGTGGGCAGTTTTAATGAAAAACTGTTTTTT.